This TCR beta chain was recovered during a study of T cells in Graves' hyperthyroidism and ophthalmopathy (dated by TCRdb to the late 2010s). With regard to the full study: Peripheral blood samples were taken at initial diagnosis, before any treatment was given. To identify distinguishing TCR V-J signatures, a discovery cohort of 95 to 100 patients was used, comprising 43 with Graves' ophthalmopathy and around 57 with stable Graves' hyperthyroidism. Prospective prediction of ophthalmopathy was tested in an independent validation cohort consisting of fewer than 20 hyperthyroidism patients and about 17 patients who later progressed to ophthalmopathy. The roughly 91 discovery patients were randomly split 7:3 into training and test sets. In addition, the study compared T-cell repertoires in thyroid tissue and in blood from roughly six Graves' hyperthyroidism patients. After blood sampling, hyperthyroidism patients were treated with methimazole at a starting dose of 30 mg daily, and ophthalmopathy patients were treated with high-dose intravenous methylprednisolone. TCR Vbeta CDR3 sequencing of 120 to 150 peripheral blood samples (fewer than 45 ophthalmopathy, roughly 74 hyperthyroidism and approximately 17 progressor patients) is reported in the paper.

This clonotype was detected many times. Its antigen is still unknown. One base away there is no much larger clone; base qualities are not given. V is cut by 6 bases and J by 5 bases, and the space between the germline ends is 13 bases. Sequences MNHNS (CDR1) and SASEGT (CDR2) are obtained from the germline V gene. The CDR3 holds 13 amino acids from the cysteine to the phenylalanine. The entry retains the CDR3 DNA only, 39 bases that are in frame from base 1. The paper as a whole reports these results and caveats: In cross-validation, a model built on a 13 V-J signature told ophthalmopathy apart from stable hyperthyroidism with 87.88% sensitivity and 81% to 82% specificity, and in testing the same model reached 80%/75%. Sample size was not statistically predetermined, and blinding of investigators to group allocation was not performed. During validation, the model predicted progression to ophthalmopathy a median of approximately 6 months ahead of onset, with around 65% sensitivity and 72.22% specificity. Most expanded thyroid clonotypes (frequency above 0.001) were also found in blood, which suggests that blood repertoires may mirror thyroid immune responses.

Stable Graves' hyperthyroidism was defined as the absence of progression to ophthalmopathy over 18 months of follow-up. Hyperthyroidism patients were newly diagnosed, had a disease duration of under 2 months, and were aged 18 to 65 years. Patients with uncontrolled infections, other autoimmune diseases, pregnancy or lactation were excluded. Diagnoses were based on clinical symptoms, serum thyroxine and TRAb, thyroid ultrasound and orbital computed tomography. Ficoll-Paque density gradient centrifugation was used to isolate PBMCs from about 9 ml of fresh peripheral blood. Trizol reagent was used to extract total RNA, and RNA quality was then checked on an Agilent 2100 Bioanalyzer. Amplification of TCR beta CDR3 regions was carried out from RNA transcripts. The first round of RT-PCR for the TCR CDR3 was performed with the HTBI primer set and the Qiagen OneStep RT-PCR kit. Libraries were constructed in a second round of multiplex PCR, after which size selection and purification were performed. Paired-end sequencing of the libraries was performed with 100 bp reads on an Illumina HiSeq2000. In the original analysis: Raw data were processed with SOAPnuke, discarding reads with adapters, uncalled bases, mean Phred below 15, or no exact constant-primer or identifier match. High-quality paired reads were merged with COPE v1.2.5, and unique nucleotide sequences were defined as clonotypes. MiTCR v1.1 was used to align clonotypes to the IMGT TRBV, TRBD and TRBJ reference segments. The analysis included only V-J combinations with a frequency above 0.0001, which together covered around 99% of the repertoires. A TCS score was defined as the ratio between F50 (clonal expansion) and ExV (chaos), using BLOSUM62-based TCRdist between CDR3 peptides within each V-J. Welch's t-statistics and random forest reduced around 520 V-J features to 13, which were used in a naive Bayes classifier (R e1071). Using fastp at Q25 and MiXCR, TCRdb reprocessed the public reads and kept productive beta chains. Entries are consolidated by CDR3 protein sequence, retaining the most common genes and DNA. The V and J calls shown here were made by TCRdb, not taken from the authors' results. Here the sample has about 550,000 distinct CDR3 sequences; around 20% occur a single time. The ten largest clones capture approximately 26% of the sample.

The TCR originated in a man younger than 35 with Graves' hyperthyroidism. The V and J genes are TRBV6-1 and TRBJ1-1; 5 matching bases give a weak D call of TRBD1. The sequencing input was blood. Here the CDR3 is given as CASSPARGTEAFF. The DNA is TGTGCCAGCAGCCCAGCTAGGGGTACTGAAGCTTTCTTT.